This T cell receptor (beta chain) is drawn from a study of T cells in Graves' hyperthyroidism and ophthalmopathy. Study background: Blood was drawn when the patient was first diagnosed and still untreated.

Study outcomes and limitations: A model of 13 V-J features distinguished ophthalmopathy from stable hyperthyroidism.

The source material, RNA transcripts, was used to amplify TCR beta CDR3 regions. First-round RT-PCR targeting the TCR CDR3 was performed with the HTBI primer set. One entry per CDR3 protein, called by TCRdb with MiXCR from the multiplex PCR reads. The profile shows roughly 720,000 distinct CDR3 sequences, around a sixth of them singletons. This clonotype was seen many times. The antigen remains unidentified. The material sequenced was blood. The clonotype originates from a man between 50 and 59 years old with Graves' hyperthyroidism.

CDR3 loop: CASSLSGGMADTQYF. DNA of the CDR3: TGTGCCAGCAGTTTATCTGGCGGGATGGCAGATACGCAGTATTTT. This chain links TRBV27 with TRBJ2-3, with a tentative D call TRBD2 (6 bases). The CDR3 is 15 residues long. V gave up 0 bases and J gave up 4 bases, with 11 bases separating them. CDR1 is MNHEY and CDR2 is SMNVEV in the germline V gene (reference sequence).